A single sample gave rise to the 20 T cell receptor beta chains below, sequenced in a study of T-cell memory formation after mild COVID-19 (dated by TCRdb to about 2021). Library prep was done by 5' RACE. TCRdb shows the sequencer as Illumina NovaSeq 6000. Clones were called with MiXCR by TCRdb after fastp trimmed the public reads at Q25, and only in-frame beta chains were retained. Entries that share a CDR3 protein sequence are merged under the most common genes and DNA. This sample gives approximately 390,000 distinct CDR3 sequences in total; roughly 15% of them show up just once. The top ten hold 20% to 25% of the sample. The sample comprised PBMCs or a T cell subset sorted from them (not recorded which). These receptor sequences come from a young man who had mild COVID-19 (a few samples of this study predate the infection). The sample titles of this study are shuffled in the database, so cell type and time point are left out; the donor was told from shared clones.

This clonotype has at least ten counts. The chain employs TRBV7-7 and TRBJ2-5; perhaps D is TRBD1 or TRBD2 (5 bases each). Germline CDR1 and CDR2: SSHAT and FNYEAQ (reference sequence). The V end was cut by 1 base, the J end by 1 base, with 13 bases between. CDR3 size: 16 residues. CDR3 region: CASSLGGAPLQETQYF. The CDR3 nucleotides are TGTGCCAGCAGCTTAGGAGGGGCCCCTCTCCAAGAGACCCAGTACTTC.

The chain recombines TRBV9 with TRBJ1-6, with 10 bases lining up with TRBD1. The CDR3 has 16 amino acids. With 3 bases clipped from V and 14 bases from J, the junction kept 14 bases outside the gene matches. Germline V gene sequence: CDR1 SGDLS, CDR2 YYNGEE. Here the CDR3 DNA reads TGTGCCAGCAGCGGCCGGTCTCAAGGACAGGGGGTCTCCCTCCACTTT. Translation gives CASSGRSQGQGVSLHF.

This clonotype showed up just a few times. V gene TRBV29-1 combines with J gene TRBJ2-7; D might be TRBD1 (5 bases). Germline values: CDR1 SQVTM, CDR2 ANQGSEA. The ends were cut back, 4 bases at V and 6 bases at J, with 16 bases in the middle. The CDR3 is 13 amino acids. CDR3 nucleotide sequence: TGCAGCGTTGGGGTGGGGCCTTCGGGCGAGCAGTACTTC. Residues: CSVGVGPSGEQYF.

This clonotype has a handful of counts. The chain joins TRBV7-8 to TRBJ1-2; D might be TRBD1 (5 bases). Trimming took off 5 bases at V and 8 bases at J, with 21 bases between the two ends. The CDR3 contains 15 residues. In germline, CDR1 is SGHVS, CDR2 FQNEAQ. The CDR3 loop reads CASSPVFGRAGGYTF. Here the CDR3 DNA reads TGTGCCAGCAGCCCGGTATTCGGCAGGGCTGGGGGCTACACCTTC.

DNA of the CDR3: TGTGCCACCAGGAGGTTCGGACAGGGGAATTCACCCCTCCACTTT. Its protein is CATRRFGQGNSPLHF. The rearrangement links TRBV15 to TRBJ1-6, with 9 bases fitting TRBD1. This CDR3 has 15 residues. Germline assignment: CDR1 LNHNV and CDR2 YYDKDF (reference sequence). V lost 6 bases to trimming and J lost 7 bases; unmatched junction nucleotides: 7.

The rearrangement uses TRBV11-2 and TRBJ2-7, with 7 bases identical to TRBD2. CDR1 SGHAT and CDR2 FQNNGV come from the germline V gene. J gave up 3 bases and V 5 bases, and 4 bases lay outside the gene matches. This CDR3 has 13 amino acids. The CDR3 DNA follows: TGTGCCAGCAGCGCCGCGGGGGACTACGAGCAGTACGTC. Amino acid sequence: CASSAAGDYEQYV.

This clonotype was picked up a small number of times. The chain is built from TRBV6-2 or TRBV6-3 and TRBJ2-4; D tentatively fits TRBD1 or TRBD2 (5 bases each). CDR3 size: 15 residues. Germline values: CDR1 MNHEY, CDR2 SVGEGT. V lost 5 bases and J lost 0, with 11 bases in between. In DNA form, the CDR3 reads TGTGCCAGCAGTGAGGGGAAGCTAGCCAAAAACATTCAGTACTTC. This encodes CASSEGKLAKNIQYF.

This clonotype was counted many times. The chain combines TRBV19 with TRBJ1-2, with D unresolved. Trimming shortened V by 6 bases and J by 7 bases, and 15 bases separated the two germline ends. Germline CDR1 reads LNHDA; CDR2 reads SQIVND (reference sequence). CDR3 length: 13 amino acids. The CDR3 DNA reads TGTGCCAGTAGGGCGGAAAAAGTAGGTGGCTACACCTTC. This translates into CASRAEKVGGYTF.

This clonotype was seen a single time. This chain uses TRBV11-2 with TRBJ1-2, with D tentatively TRBD1 (6 bases). Trimming removed 4 bases at V and 0 bases at J, with 12 bases between. Germline loops: CDR1 SGHAT, CDR2 FQNNGV. The length of the CDR3 is 15 residues. CDR3 residues: CASSSPWGPNYGYTF. The CDR3 DNA follows: TGTGCCAGCAGCTCCCCTTGGGGGCCTAACTATGGCTACACCTTC.

This clonotype was observed at least ten times. The genes are TRBV7-9 and TRBJ2-3; D gene unclear. In germline, CDR1 is SEHNR, CDR2 FQNEAQ (reference sequence). V lost 5 bases and J lost 0, with 12 bases in between. This CDR3 has 15 amino acids. This CDR3 is CASSPSSVSTDTQYF. Written as DNA, the CDR3 is TGTGCCAGCAGCCCTTCCTCGGTTAGCACAGATACGCAGTATTTT.

V is TRBV19 and J is TRBJ2-5; 7 bases align to TRBD2. The CDR3 has 16 residues. Trimming removed 7 bases from V and 5 bases from J; junction bases left unmatched: 16. Germline V CDR1 and CDR2: LNHDA, SQIVND (reference sequence). The CDR3 region has the DNA TGTGCCAGTAACCGACGCGGGGGAGTATTTGGGGAGACCCAGTACTTC. It codes for CASNRRGGVFGETQYF. The full variable domain, rest sourced from reference TRBV19 and TRBJ2-5, is DGGITQSPKYLFRKEGQNVTLSCEQNLNHDAMYWYRQDPGQGLRLIYYSQIVNDFQKGDIAEGYSVSREKKESFPLTVTSAQKNPTAFYLCASNRRGGVFGETQYFGPGTRLLVL.

The chain has TRBV7-2 and TRBJ2-5; D may be TRBD1 or TRBD2 (6 bases each). The CDR3 is made up of 15 amino acids. From germline, CDR1 is SGHTA and CDR2 FQGNSA. V was pared by 2 bases and J by 4 bases, with 14 bases between. CDR3 bases: TGTGCCAGCAGCTTAACGGGGGCAGGAGCAGAGACCCAGTACTTC. Translating it yields CASSLTGAGAETQYF.

This clonotype has only a few counts. This rearrangement joins TRBV24-1 to TRBJ2-1, with 11 bases aligning to TRBD1. CDR3 length equals 17 residues. CDR1 is KGHDR and CDR2 is SFDVKD in the germline V gene. J was trimmed by 4 bases and V by 5 bases; bases with no gene match: 9. The CDR3 bases are TGTGCCACCAGTGGCCCCTCGGACAGGGGGCAATACAATGAGCAGTTCTTC. Translation gives CATSGPSDRGQYNEQFF.

This chain's CDR3 is CAWTPPIGNTEAFF. In DNA, the CDR3 is TGTGCCTGGACACCACCTATAGGGAACACTGAAGCTTTCTTT. This sequence joins TRBV30 and TRBJ1-1, with D unresolved. Trimming cost V 4 bases and J 1 base, with 13 bases left between them. Germline CDR1 and CDR2: GTSNPN and SVGIG (reference sequence). The CDR3 is 14 amino acids.

In its sample, this clonotype was seen a few times. The chain recombines TRBV5-1 with TRBJ2-1, with a possible D match to TRBD2 (6 bases). Per the germline V gene, CDR1 is SGHRS and CDR2 is YFSETQ. Trimming cost V 0 bases and J 9 bases, with 16 bases left between them. This CDR3 spans 15 amino acids. The CDR3 spells CASSLGVGGLSEQFF. In DNA form, the CDR3 reads TGCGCCAGCAGCTTGGGTGTCGGGGGACTCTCTGAGCAGTTCTTC.

The rearrangement links TRBV4-1 to TRBJ2-1, with D tentatively TRBD1 (5 bases). The germline V and J ends were trimmed by 0 bases and 8 bases, with 11 bases remaining between them. This CDR3 contains 14 residues. Germline V gene lookup returns CDR1 MGHRA and CDR2 YSYEKL. CDR3 region: CASSQDRVRDEQFF. The DNA for the CDR3 is TGCGCCAGCAGCCAAGATAGGGTCAGGGATGAGCAGTTCTTC.

This clonotype was found many times. The gene calls are TRBV4-3 and TRBJ2-3; weak D call: TRBD2 (5 bases). Trimming left V 0 bases short and J 3 bases short, with 7 bases between. CDR1 and CDR2 (germline): LGHNA, YSLEER. CDR3 length equals 14 residues. The CDR3 nucleotides read TGCGCCAGCAGCCAAGAACTAGAAACAGATACGCAGTATTTT. This codes for CASSQELETDTQYF.

The V and J genes are TRBV10-3 and TRBJ2-2, with D perhaps being TRBD1 or TRBD2 (5 bases each). Germline V gene lookup returns CDR1 ENHRY and CDR2 SYGVKD. The CDR3 covers 13 residues. Trimming took off 10 bases at V and 1 base at J, with 10 bases between the two ends. In DNA form, the CDR3 reads TGTGCCACTGGGACGCTGAACACCGGGGAGCTGTTTTTT. Residues: CATGTLNTGELFF.

The V call is TRBV2, the J call TRBJ1-5, with 7 bases matching TRBD1. CDR3 length equals 15 residues. The junction had 11 bases not matched to a gene; V was cut back by 7 bases and J by 5 bases. The germline gives CDR1 SNHLY, CDR2 FYNNEI. The CDR3 nucleotides read TGTGCCAGCACCCTCCGGACAGGAGGGGATCAGCCCCAGCATTTT. It is translated as CASTLRTGGDQPQHF.

This rearrangement joins TRBV20-1 to TRBJ2-3; 13 nucleotides line up with TRBD2. This CDR3 region has 15 residues. The V gene end was trimmed by 7 bases and the J gene end by 6 bases; junction bases not matched to a gene: 10. The V gene's germline CDR1 is DFQATT and CDR2 SNEGSKA (reference sequence). CDR3 nucleotide sequence: TGCAGTGGCTCGACTAGCGGGGGGTTCCGGGATACGCAGTATTTT. This translates into CSGSTSGGFRDTQYF.